The sequence of this T cell receptor (beta chain) was determined in a study of tumor-infiltrating lymphocytes in primary liver carcinoma. The germline V gene has CDR1 MNHNS and CDR2 SASEGT. The CDR3 has 14 residues. Trimming took 4 bases from V and 6 from J, leaving 12 bases between them. The study extracted blood RNA from unsorted whole blood and also extracted germline DNA. Patients were chronically HBV-infected and treatment-naive. TCR beta cDNA was prepared out of around 460 ng total RNA by means of a constant-region primer. Each TCR beta library was derived from three nested multiplex PCR rounds that employed slightly modified ARM-PCR. Rounds one and two of PCR, each of 10 cycles, were primed with TRBV1-TRBV30 forward primers and a C-beta reverse primer. One entry per CDR3 protein results from TCRdb running MiXCR on the multiplex PCR reads. The repertoire includes some 180,000 distinct CDR3 sequences, about 60% of them detected once, and around three quarters sits in the top ten.

Sequences were obtained from peripheral blood. V is TRBV6-1 and J is TRBJ2-2; perhaps D is TRBD1 or TRBD2 (5 bases each). The receptor was isolated from a man aged 35-49 years with primary liver carcinoma and hepatitis B virus infection. The DNA of the CDR3 is TGTGCCAGCAGTGGACAGCCCGGGGCCGGGGAGCTGTTTTTT. Protein: CASSGQPGAGELFF.